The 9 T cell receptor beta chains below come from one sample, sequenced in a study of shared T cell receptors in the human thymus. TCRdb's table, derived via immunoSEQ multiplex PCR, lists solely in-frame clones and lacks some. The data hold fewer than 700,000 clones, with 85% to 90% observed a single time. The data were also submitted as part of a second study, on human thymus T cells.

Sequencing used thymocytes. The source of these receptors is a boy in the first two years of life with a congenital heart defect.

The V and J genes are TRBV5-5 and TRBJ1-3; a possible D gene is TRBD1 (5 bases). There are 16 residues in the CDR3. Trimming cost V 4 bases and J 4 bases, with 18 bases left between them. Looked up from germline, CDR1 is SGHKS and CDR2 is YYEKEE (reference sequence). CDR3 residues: CASSGPLDRLGNTIYF. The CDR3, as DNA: TGTGCCAGCAGCGGACCTCTAGACAGACTCGGAAACACCATATATTTT.

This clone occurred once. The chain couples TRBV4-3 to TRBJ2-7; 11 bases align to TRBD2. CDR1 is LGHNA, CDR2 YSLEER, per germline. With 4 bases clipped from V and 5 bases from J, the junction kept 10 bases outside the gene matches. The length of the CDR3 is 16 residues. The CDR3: CASSPETSGTKDEQYF. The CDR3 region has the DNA TGCGCCAGCAGCCCCGAGACTAGCGGGACAAAAGACGAGCAGTACTTC.

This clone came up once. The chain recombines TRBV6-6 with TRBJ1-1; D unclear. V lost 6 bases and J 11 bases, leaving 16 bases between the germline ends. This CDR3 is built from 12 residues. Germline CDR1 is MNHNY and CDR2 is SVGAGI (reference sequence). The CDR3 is CASSFDWIGAFF. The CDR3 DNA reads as TGTGCCAGCAGCTTCGACTGGATTGGGGCTTTCTTT.

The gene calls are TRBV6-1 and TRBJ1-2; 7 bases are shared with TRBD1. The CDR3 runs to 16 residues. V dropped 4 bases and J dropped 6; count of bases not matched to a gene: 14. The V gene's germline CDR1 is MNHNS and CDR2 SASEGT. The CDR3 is CASSVHRQGVEDGYTF. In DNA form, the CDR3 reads TGTGCCAGCAGTGTGCATAGACAGGGAGTCGAGGATGGCTACACCTTC.

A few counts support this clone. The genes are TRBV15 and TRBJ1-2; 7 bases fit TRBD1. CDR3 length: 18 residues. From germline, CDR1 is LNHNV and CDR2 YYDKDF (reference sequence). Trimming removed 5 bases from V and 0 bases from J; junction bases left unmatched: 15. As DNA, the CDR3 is TGTGCCACCAGCTCCCGGTGGAGAGGGGGCAAAGCTAACTATGGCTACACCTTC. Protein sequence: CATSSRWRGGKANYGYTF.

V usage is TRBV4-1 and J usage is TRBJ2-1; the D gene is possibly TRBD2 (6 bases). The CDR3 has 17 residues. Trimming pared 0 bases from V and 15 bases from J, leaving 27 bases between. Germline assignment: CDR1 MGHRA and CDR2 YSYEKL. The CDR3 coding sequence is TGCGCCAGCAGCCAAGAGGGCGCCGTCGAACTAGCCGCCCCCACGTTCTTC. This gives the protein CASSQEGAVELAAPTFF.

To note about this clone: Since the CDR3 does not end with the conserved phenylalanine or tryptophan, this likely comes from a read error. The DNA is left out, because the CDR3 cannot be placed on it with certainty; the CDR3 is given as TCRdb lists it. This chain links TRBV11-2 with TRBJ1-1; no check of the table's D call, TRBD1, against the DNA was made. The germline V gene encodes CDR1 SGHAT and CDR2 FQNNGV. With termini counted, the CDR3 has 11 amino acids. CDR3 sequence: CASSLDQGGHR.

CDR3: CASSFVGRVPYEQYF. The CDR3 coding sequence is TGTGCCAGCAGTTTTGTCGGGAGGGTCCCCTACGAGCAGTACTTC. This chain uses TRBV28 with TRBJ2-7; the match to TRBD2 covers 8 bases. CDR3 length: 15 residues. Germline V CDR1 and CDR2: MDHEN, SYDVKM. V lost 3 bases, J lost 2 bases, and 6 bases stayed unmatched.

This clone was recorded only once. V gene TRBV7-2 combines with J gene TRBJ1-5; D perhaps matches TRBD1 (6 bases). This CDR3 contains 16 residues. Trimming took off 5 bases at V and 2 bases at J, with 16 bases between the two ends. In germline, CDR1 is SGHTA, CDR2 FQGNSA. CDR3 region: CASSPEGGHGNQPQHF. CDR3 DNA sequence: TGTGCCAGCAGCCCCGAGGGGGGGCATGGCAATCAGCCCCAGCATTTT. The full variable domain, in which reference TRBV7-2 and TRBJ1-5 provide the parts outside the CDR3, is GAGVSQSPSNKVTEKGKDVELRCDPISGHTALYWYRQSLGQGLEFLIYFQGNSAPDKSGLPSDRFSAERTGGSVSTLTIQRTQQEDSAVYLCASSPEGGHGNQPQHFGDGTRLSIL.